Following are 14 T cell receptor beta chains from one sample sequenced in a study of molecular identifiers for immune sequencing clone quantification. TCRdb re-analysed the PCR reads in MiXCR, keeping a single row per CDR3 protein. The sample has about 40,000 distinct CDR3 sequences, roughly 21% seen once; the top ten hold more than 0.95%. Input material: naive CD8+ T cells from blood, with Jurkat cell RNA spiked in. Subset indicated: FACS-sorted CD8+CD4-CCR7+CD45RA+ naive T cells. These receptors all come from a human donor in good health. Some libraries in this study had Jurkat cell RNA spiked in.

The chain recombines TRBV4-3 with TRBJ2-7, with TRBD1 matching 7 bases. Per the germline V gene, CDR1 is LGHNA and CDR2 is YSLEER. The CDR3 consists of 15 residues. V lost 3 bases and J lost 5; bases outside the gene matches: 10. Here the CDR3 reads CASSQNRDRGHEQYF. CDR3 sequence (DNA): TGCGCCAGCAGCCAGAACCGGGACAGAGGACACGAGCAGTACTTC.

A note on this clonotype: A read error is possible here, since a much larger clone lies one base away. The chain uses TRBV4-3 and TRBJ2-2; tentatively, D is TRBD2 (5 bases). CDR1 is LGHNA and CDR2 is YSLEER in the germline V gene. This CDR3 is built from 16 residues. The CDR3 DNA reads TGCGCCAGCAGCCAAGTTCCCCCCGCGGGTACCGGGGAGCCGTTTTTT. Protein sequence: CASSQVPPAGTGEPFF.

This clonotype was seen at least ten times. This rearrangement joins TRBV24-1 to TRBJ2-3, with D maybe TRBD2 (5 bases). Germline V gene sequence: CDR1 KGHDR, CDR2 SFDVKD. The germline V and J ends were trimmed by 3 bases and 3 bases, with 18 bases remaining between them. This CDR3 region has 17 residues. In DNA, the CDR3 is TGTGCCACCAGTGATGGAGGACTTATCGATGTTACAGATACGCAGTATTTT. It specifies CATSDGGLIDVTDTQYF.

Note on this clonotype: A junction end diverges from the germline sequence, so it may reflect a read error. CDR3 sequence reads: CVSSYSPGGGVTDTQYF. The CDR3 bases are TGTGTCAGCAGTTACTCACCAGGGGGGGGAGTCACAGATACGCAGTATTTT. This chain joins TRBV6-5 and TRBJ2-3; tentatively, D is TRBD1 or TRBD2 (7 bases each). This CDR3 is 17 amino acids long. CDR1 and CDR2 (germline): MNHEY, SVGAGI.

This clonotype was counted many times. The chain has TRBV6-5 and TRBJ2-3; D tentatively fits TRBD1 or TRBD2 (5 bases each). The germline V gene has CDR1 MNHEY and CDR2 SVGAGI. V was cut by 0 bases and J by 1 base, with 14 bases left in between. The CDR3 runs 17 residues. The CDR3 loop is CASSYSIRPGRTDTQYF. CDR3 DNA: TGTGCCAGCAGTTACTCGATTCGTCCGGGACGCACAGATACGCAGTATTTT.

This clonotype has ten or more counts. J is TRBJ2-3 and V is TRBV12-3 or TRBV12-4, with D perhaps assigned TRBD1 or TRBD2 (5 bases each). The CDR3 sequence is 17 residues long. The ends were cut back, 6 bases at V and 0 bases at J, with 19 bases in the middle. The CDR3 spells CASSPPPGTASTDTQYF. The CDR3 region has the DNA TGTGCCAGCAGCCCCCCCCCCGGGACCGCTAGCACAGATACGCAGTATTTT.

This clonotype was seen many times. Here the CDR3 DNA reads TGCAGTGCTCAGGCAGGCTGGGGGGACTCCTACGAGCAGTACTTC. It codes for CSAQAGWGDSYEQYF. The J gene is TRBJ2-7, the V gene TRBV20-1; a possible D gene is TRBD2 (6 bases). The length of the CDR3 is 15 residues. The V and J ends lost 5 bases and 0 bases respectively, with 17 bases between them. Per the germline V gene, CDR1 is DFQATT and CDR2 is SNEGSKA (reference sequence).

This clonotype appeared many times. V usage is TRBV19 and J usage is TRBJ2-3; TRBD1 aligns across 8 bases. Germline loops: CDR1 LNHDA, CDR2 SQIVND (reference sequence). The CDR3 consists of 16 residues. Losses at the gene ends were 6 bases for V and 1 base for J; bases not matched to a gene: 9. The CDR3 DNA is TGTGCCAGTAGCCCGACAGGGGTTTATGGCACAGATACGCAGTATTTT. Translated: CASSPTGVYGTDTQYF.

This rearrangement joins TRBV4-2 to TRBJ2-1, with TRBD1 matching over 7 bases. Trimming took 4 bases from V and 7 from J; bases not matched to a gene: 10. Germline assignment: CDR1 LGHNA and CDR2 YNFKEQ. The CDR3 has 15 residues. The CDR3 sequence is CASSLHQGDGNEQFF. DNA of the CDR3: TGTGCCAGCAGCCTCCACCAGGGGGACGGGAATGAGCAGTTCTTC.

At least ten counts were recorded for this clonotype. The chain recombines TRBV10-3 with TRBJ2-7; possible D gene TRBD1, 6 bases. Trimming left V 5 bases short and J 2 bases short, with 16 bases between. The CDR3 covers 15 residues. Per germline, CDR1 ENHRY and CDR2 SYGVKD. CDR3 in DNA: TGTGCCATCAGTCCCCAGAGGGACACACCCTACGAGCAGTACTTC. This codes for CAISPQRDTPYEQYF.

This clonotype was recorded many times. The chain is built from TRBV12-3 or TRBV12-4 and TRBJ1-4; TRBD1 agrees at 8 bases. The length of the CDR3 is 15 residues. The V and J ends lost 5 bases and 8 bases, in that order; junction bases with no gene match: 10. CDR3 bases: TGTGCCAGCAGTGTAAGGACAGGGTTTCTAGAAAAACTGTTTTTT. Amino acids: CASSVRTGFLEKLFF.

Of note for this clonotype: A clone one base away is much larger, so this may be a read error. The CDR3 DNA reads as TGTGCCAGCAGCCCCCCAGTAGAGGAGGCCCAGTACTTC. Protein: CASSPPVEEAQYF. V gene TRBV9 combines with J gene TRBJ2-5; a possible D gene is TRBD2 (5 bases). The CDR3 has 13 residues. V lost 4 bases to trimming and J lost 9 bases, with 16 bases between them. CDR1 is SGDLS, CDR2 YYNGEE, per germline. The complete variable domain, with remaining parts taken from reference TRBV9 and TRBJ2-5, reads DSGVTQTPKHLITATGQRVTLRCSPRSGDLSVYWYQQSLDQGLQFLIQYYNGEERAKGNILERFSAQQFPDLHSELNLSSLELGDSALYFCASSPPVEEAQYFGPGTRLLVL.

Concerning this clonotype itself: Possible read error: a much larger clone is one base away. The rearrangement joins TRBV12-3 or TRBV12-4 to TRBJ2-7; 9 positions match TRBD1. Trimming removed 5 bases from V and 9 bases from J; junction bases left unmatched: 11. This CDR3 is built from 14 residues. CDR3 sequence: CASSTGQGLGGQYF. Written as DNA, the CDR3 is TGTGCCAGCAGTACCGGACAGGGGTTAGGCGGGCAGTACTTC.

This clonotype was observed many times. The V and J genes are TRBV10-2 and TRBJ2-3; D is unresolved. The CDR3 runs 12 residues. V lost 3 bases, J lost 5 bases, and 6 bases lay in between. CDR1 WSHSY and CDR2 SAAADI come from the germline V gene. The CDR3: CASSDPQDTQYF. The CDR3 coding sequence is TGCGCCAGCAGTGATCCTCAAGATACGCAGTATTTT.